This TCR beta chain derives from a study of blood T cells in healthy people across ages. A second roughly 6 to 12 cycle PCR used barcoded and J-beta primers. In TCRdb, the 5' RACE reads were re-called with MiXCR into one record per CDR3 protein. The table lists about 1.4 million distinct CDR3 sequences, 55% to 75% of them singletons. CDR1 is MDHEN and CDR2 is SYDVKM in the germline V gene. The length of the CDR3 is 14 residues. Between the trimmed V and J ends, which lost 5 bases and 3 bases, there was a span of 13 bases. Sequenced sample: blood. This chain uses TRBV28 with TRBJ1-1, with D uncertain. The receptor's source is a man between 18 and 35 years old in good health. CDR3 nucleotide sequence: TGTGCCAGCAGTCCAACACACCGTTACACTGAAGCTTTCTTT. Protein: CASSPTHRYTEAFF.